This T cell receptor (beta chain) was identified in a study of T cell responses to AZD1222 COVID-19 vaccine. General observations from the study: White British ancestry dominated among donors, who included more females, and clonal diversity was possibly underestimated. Repertoires were collected only later (after the peak T cell response had occurred).

Profiling relied on immunoSEQ multiplex PCR, and the TCRdb table lists in-frame clones only, not all of them. This table holds 180,000 or so clones, around 93% found once. The V end was cut by 2 bases, the J end by 0 bases, with 10 bases between. The CDR3 runs to 15 residues. Per the germline V gene, CDR1 is MNHEY and CDR2 is SVGEGT. Comments on this clone: Its antigen is not identified.

This clonotype was obtained from an adult who received the MenACWY meningococcal vaccine as a control. This rearrangement joins TRBV6-2 or TRBV6-3 to TRBJ1-1; no reliable D call. Material: peripheral blood, obtained 28 days after the second dose of the MenACWY control vaccine. CDR3 bases: TGTGCCAGCAGTTACGATACGTTTTTGAACACTGAAGCTTTCTTT. This gives the protein CASSYDTFLNTEAFF.